The T cell receptor beta chain under discussion was sequenced for a study of OX40 agonist ivuxolimab in advanced cancers. Across the whole study: A diagnosis of hepatocellular carcinoma, melanoma, renal cell or head and neck cancer was present in dose-escalation patients. Study-wide results and caveats: Both CD4+ and CD8+ T cell populations in blood had undergone clonal expansion by week 6 at 0.1 to 3.0 mg/kg. The antigen specificity of the peripheral T cells (those that were expanded) was not determined.

As regards this clone: The antigen remains undetermined.

Measured with immunoSEQ multiplex PCR; TCRdb has only the in-frame clones, and not every one. Counted here are fewer than 15,000 clones, 70% to 80% occurring once; the ten biggest clones make up 35%. CDR1 is LNHDA and CDR2 is SQIVND in the germline V gene (reference sequence). Trimming removed 5 bases at V and 0 bases at J, with 16 bases between. The CDR3 consists of 16 residues. This sample comprised CD4+ or CD8+ T cells sorted from blood, obtained in a trial of the OX40 agonist ivuxolimab. The chain combines TRBV19 with TRBJ1-1; no reliable D call. The receptor was derived from an adult with an advanced solid tumor such as melanoma, head and neck, liver or kidney cancer. The CDR3 spells CASSFSTGLMNTEAFF. The CDR3 region has the DNA TGTGCCAGTAGTTTCTCCACCGGACTTATGAACACTGAAGCTTTCTTT.